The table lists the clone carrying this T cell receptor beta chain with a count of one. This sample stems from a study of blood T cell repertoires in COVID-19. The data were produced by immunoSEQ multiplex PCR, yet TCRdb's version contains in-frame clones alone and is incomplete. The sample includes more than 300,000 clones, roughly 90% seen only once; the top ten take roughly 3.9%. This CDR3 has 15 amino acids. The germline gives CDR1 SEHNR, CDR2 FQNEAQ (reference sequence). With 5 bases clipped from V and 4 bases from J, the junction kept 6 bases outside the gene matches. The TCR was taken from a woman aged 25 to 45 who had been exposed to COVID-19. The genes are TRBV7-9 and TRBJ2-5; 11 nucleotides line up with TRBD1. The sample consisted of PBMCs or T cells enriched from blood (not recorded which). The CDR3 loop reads CASSPGQGASETQYF. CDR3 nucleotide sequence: TGTGCCAGCAGCCCAGGACAGGGGGCCTCAGAGACCCAGTACTTC.